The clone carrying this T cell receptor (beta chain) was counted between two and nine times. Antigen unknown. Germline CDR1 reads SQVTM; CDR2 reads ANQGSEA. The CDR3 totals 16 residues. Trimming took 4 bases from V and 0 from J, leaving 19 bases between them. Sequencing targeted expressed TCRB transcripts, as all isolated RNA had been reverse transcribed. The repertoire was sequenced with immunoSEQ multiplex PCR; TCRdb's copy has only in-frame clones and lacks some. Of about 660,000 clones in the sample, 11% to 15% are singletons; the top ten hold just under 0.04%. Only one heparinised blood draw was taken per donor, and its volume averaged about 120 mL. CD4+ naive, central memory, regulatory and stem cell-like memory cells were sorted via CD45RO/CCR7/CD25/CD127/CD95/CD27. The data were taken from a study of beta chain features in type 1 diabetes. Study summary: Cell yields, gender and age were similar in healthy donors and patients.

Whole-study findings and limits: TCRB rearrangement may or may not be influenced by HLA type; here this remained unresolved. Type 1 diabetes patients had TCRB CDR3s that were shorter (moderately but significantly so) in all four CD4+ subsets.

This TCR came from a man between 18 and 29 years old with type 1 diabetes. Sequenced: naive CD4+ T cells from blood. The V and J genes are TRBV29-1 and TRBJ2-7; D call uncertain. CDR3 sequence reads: CSVGPHHRRTSYEQYF. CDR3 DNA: TGCAGCGTTGGCCCCCATCACCGGCGAACCTCCTACGAGCAGTACTTC.